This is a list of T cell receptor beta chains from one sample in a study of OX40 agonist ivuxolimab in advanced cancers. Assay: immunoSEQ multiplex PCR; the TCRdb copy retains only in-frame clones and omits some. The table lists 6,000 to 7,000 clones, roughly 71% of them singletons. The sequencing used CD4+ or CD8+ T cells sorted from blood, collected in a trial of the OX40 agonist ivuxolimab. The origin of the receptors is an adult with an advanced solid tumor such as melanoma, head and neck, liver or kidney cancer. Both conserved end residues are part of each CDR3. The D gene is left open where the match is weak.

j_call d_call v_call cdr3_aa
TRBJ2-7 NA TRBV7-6 CASSPGTILSYEQYF
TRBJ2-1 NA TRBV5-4 CASSLVGDEQFF
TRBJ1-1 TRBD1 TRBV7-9 CASSFGTVQHAFF
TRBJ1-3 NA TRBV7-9 CASSFSGMGNTIYF
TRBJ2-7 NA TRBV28 CASSLLGGMGNEQYF
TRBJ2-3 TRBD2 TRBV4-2 CASSQDPPSGGTTDTQYF
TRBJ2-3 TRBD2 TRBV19 CASSLTSGRKSDTQYF
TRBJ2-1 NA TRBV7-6 CASSLAGQSYYNEQFF
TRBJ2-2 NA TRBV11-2 CASSLETSTDPGELFF
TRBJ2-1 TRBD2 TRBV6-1 CASSEAVSGGAGEQFF
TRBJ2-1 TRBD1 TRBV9 CASSGKGGGVYNEQFF
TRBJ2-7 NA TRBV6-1 CASTFKYEQYF
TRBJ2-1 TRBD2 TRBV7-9 CASSFGTSNNEQFF
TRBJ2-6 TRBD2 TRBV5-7 CASSTGGAGVWTGANVLTF
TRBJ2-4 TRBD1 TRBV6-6 CASSYSTGRNIQYF
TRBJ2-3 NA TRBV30 CAWSWGTGRADTQYF
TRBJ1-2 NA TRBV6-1 CASSEGVGNYGYTF
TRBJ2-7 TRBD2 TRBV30 CACPSGGADYEQYF
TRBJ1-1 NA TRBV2 CASSEALHGGTEAFF
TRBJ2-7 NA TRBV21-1 CASSKGRLYEQYF
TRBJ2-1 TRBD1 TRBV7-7 CASSLGQGGVEQFF
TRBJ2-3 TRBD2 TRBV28 CASSFLASGGDSTDTQYF
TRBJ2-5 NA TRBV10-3 CATGHKQETQYF